Included here is one TCR beta chain sequence, with context. Germline CDR1 and CDR2: DFQATT and SNEGSKA (reference sequence). The CDR3 has 15 amino acids. Trimming left V 1 base short and J 3 bases short, with 14 bases between. This specimen comes from a study of identical twins' blood T cells. Sample barcodes were added at both library ends during cDNA synthesis. Authors' analysis steps: Per-library CDR3 reads ranged about 2.2 to 3.6 million; clonotypes, ~85,000 to ~550,000. From the 5' RACE reads, TCRdb called clonotypes with MiXCR, one entry per CDR3 protein. TCRdb, not the original authors, processed these V and J calls. The sample includes fewer than 450,000 distinct CDR3 sequences, about 28% of them seen just once.

The chain links TRBV20-1 to TRBJ2-3; D gene uncertain. Sequencing was done on a sample of PBMCs. The clonotype originates from a woman aged 18-55 years in good health. The CDR3 nucleotides are TGCAGTGCTAGAGCTCGGCCAGGAGCAACAGATACGCAGTATTTT. This sequence encodes CSARARPGATDTQYF.